This T cell receptor (beta chain) was found in a study of cytomegalovirus exposure and HLA in healthy donors (dated by TCRdb to the late 2010s). For the study in its entirety: An earlier analysis of approximately 600 of the donors reported more than 250 Gb of sequence data and 100 million to 130 million unique TCR beta sequences from 150 million to 200 million T cells. Besides the first cohort of approximately 710 subjects, a separate validation cohort made up of 120 different subjects was used. Class I and class II HLA loci were covered by the typing at four-digit resolution. The study aimed to test whether signatures of past pathogen exposure could be identified by cataloging public T cell receptors. High-throughput TCR immunosequencing, statistical association of individual TCRs with disease status, and machine learning were combined to predict cytomegalovirus infection status. Among 398 genotyped donors of the cohort, an average of about 240,000 unique TCR beta nucleotide sequences were sequenced per donor, roughly 20% of them non-productive. Every repertoire in the discovery cohort had been generated on one and the same sequencing platform. Typing coverage varied by locus: roughly 620-640 donors for A, B, C, DRB1 and DQB1; more than 500 for DQA1; about 570 for DPA1; around 490 for DPB1. About five DR-DQ haplotypes were treated as single units for association and clustering because of strong linkage in the cohort. The study profiled the T cell repertoires of hundreds of subjects by immunosequencing and related them to cytomegalovirus serostatus. An earlier analysis of 587 of the donors applied high-throughput TCR beta sequencing to assess whether each TCR beta V gene segment acted as functional or pseudogenic. In a later analysis, previously published TCR beta repertoires from 600 to 850 donors were re-analyzed and high-resolution HLA genotyping was added so that TCR occurrence patterns could be studied. Alongside the repertoire data, information on donor age, sex, ethnicity and CMV serostatus was compiled. Among the roughly 430 genotyped donors, approximately 76% belonged to the genetic ancestry cluster associated with self-reported Caucasian donors. An early release covering around 630 HLA-typed donors comprised about 290 gigabases of sequencing data and around 86 million unique TCR sequences. Rather than using new phenotypic data, the later analysis identified candidate immune exposures from TCR beta sequences and from how often those sequences occurred across donors. A later genetic analysis used genome-wide SNP genotypes for about 60% of the roughly 700 donors, treating that subset as a discovery cohort. The research as a whole found: In the study, around 160 TCR beta chains were listed as associated with cytomegalovirus. In a later analysis, most CMV-associated TCR beta chains were found to appear HLA-restricted, with HLA associations seemingly driven largely by CMV exposure. Three of the identified cytomegalovirus-associated TCR beta chains were confirmed in vitro to be specific for cytomegalovirus antigens. Assigning TCR associations to individual alleles was difficult when HLA alleles, especially DR and DQ, strongly co-occurred. In a later analysis, the rate of TCR association differed among HLA loci, with DRB1 alleles having the most associated TCRs and HLA-C alleles having the fewest. Some IMGT-functional V segments, including TRBV6-2 and TRBV6-3, could not be distinguished by the 87-base-pair reads and were therefore excluded. Specific HLA alleles were associated with roughly 17,000 TCR beta sequences at a false discovery rate of 0.05 in a later analysis. The authors suggested that the approach could potentially be extended to other disease states and immunological phenotypes. HLA typing was unavailable for some donors at each locus, so association tests used only the typed subset. In an earlier analysis of about 540 of the donors, most TCR beta V segments were observed in productive rearrangements about 87% or about 30% of the time, broadly matching IMGT annotations. Because counts were too low, roughly 17 rarely observed V segments, including chromosome 9 orphons, were left out of the earlier analysis of about 620 of the donors. In a later analysis, HLA-associated TCR beta chains were found to be more clonally expanded and to have lower generation probabilities than equally common non-associated chains. A later genetic analysis reported fewer N-insertions in productive TCRs among donors in an Asian-associated ancestry cluster than the roughly 650-donor mean. Immune exposure information for the cohort was limited to CMV serostatus. Cytomegalovirus status was reported to be diagnosed by the classifier with high specificity and sensitivity in both the original and validation cohorts. V-gene and J-gene trimming of TCR beta chains was associated with a missense DCLRE1C variant in a later genetic analysis, and the association was replicated in an independent cohort. Most TCR sequences were seen in very few donors, while some public TCRs were found in many individuals. According to a later analysis, parvovirus B19, influenza, CMV and Epstein-Barr virus appeared linked to several top co-occurrence clusters. A further reported finding was that TCR beta sequences accurately predicted the HLA-A and HLA-B alleles for most subjects in the first cohort. Linkage disequilibrium might explain the correlated functional status among segregating V segments, but an unknown experimental factor could not be ruled out. The presence/absence analyses assumed that sequencing depth was roughly uniform across donors, and that assumption may not be true. The sequencing pipeline was judged likely to have produced a cluster of highly shared sequence variants as a technical artifact. In this cohort, only TCR beta chains were sequenced, and detectable features were limited by the absence of alpha or paired-chain data.

Taken from cysteine to phenylalanine, the CDR3 has 15 residues. Only CDR3 DNA remains: 45 bases, in frame from the first base. V and J are trimmed by 7 bases and 10 bases, and the gene matches miss 8 bases of the junction. CDR1 and CDR2, looked up from the germline V gene, are MNHNS and SASEGT. The library was generated by the immunoSEQ multiplex PCR assay. The multiplex PCR relied on a mix of 60 forward primers for TCR Vbeta segments and 13 reverse primers for TCR Jbeta segments. A multiplex PCR assay on genomic DNA amplified the CDR3 region of rearranged TCR beta genes. The Illumina HiSeq System was used to sequence the amplified TCR beta libraries as 87-base-pair reads. The authors processed their data as follows. In a later analysis, tens of millions of unique TCR beta chains were counted across the 690 or so repertoires, and approximately 11 million of these chains were shared by at least two donors. Raw reads were error-corrected and collapsed into unique sequences by a nearest-neighbor algorithm in which closely related sequences were merged to remove PCR and sequencing errors. V, D and J gene segments were assigned by aligning CDR3 sequences to IMGT reference sequences. For a sequence to be retained, a match of at least six nucleotides to both a V gene segment and a J gene segment was required. A rearrangement was called productive if the CDR3 had no stop codons and remained in frame with V and J, and every other rearrangement was called non-productive. Following IMGT convention, CDR3 was defined as the stretch from the second conserved V-encoded cysteine up to the conserved J-encoded phenylalanine. In an earlier analysis of more than 550 of the donors, sequences lacking an unambiguous match to a single V gene segment were excluded. In an earlier analysis of approximately 550 of the donors, V segments were called functional above 56.7% productive rearrangements and were called segregating when the between-donor standard deviation exceeded 5%. A statistical classification framework was built for diagnosing cytomegalovirus status from the catalog of TCR beta chain sequences. In a later analysis, V and J genes were assigned by comparing TCR nucleotide sequences against IMGT/GENE-DB human TR gene sequences. Using the TCRdist pipeline, a later analysis assigned CDR3 sequences along with most-parsimonious VDJ recombination scenarios. A later analysis defined each TCR beta chain by its CDR3 amino acid sequence plus V-gene family, and excluded reads lacking a unique V-gene family. A later analysis removed 550 to 650 highly shared, low-generation-probability nucleotide sequences to deal with suspected cross-contamination and a sequencing artifact. For each public chain, a later analysis derived a clonal expansion index from normalized ranks of inferred template counts within each repertoire. A later analysis computed generation probabilities with a VDJ recombination model fitted to out-of-frame rearrangements, and checked the results against IGoR. In a later analysis, TCR-TCR, TCR-HLA and TCR-CMV co-occurrence was scored with hypergeometric tests, and a repertoire-size bias correction was applied to TCR pairs. A later analysis estimated false discovery rates by permuting HLA or CMV assignments 20 times. A later analysis grouped co-occurring TCRs with DBSCAN, adding TCRdist sequence similarity when clustering within HLA-allele-positive subsets. Repertoires with fewer than 30,000 or more than 120,000 public chains, plus five repertoires with anomalous nucleotide sharing, were excluded from co-occurrence clustering. TCRdb carries this immuneACCESS record with in-frame sequences only. Its versions omit some clonotypes, under half of them owing to an unresolved V gene in the studies checked, with the rest unexplained. V and J calls and clone size are as listed in that table; D and trimming were resolved from the DNA. This sample comprises 50,000 to 70,000 clones, almost 80% of them detected only once. Around 3% of the sample is held by the ten biggest clonotypes.

The cohort consisted of 600 to 700 healthy bone marrow donors. All cohort members were sampled while nominally healthy, although unrecorded immune exposures were likely present. The donor was CMV seropositive and was included in the group of 300 or so seropositive cohort members. A peripheral blood sample was provided by each donor, and peripheral blood mononuclear cells were used for TCR beta sequencing. The Qiagen DNeasy Blood Extraction Kit was used to extract genomic DNA from the blood cell samples. As for this clone: Its antigen specificity is not known. No base quality information exists; no much larger clone differs at one position.

Material: PBMCs. The source is a girl aged 10 to 17 in good health and CMV-seropositive. This sequence uses TRBV6-1 and TRBJ1-6; 12 central nucleotides agree with TRBD1. The CDR3 loop reads CASTPGQGAYSPLHF. The DNA is as follows: TGTGCCAGCACCCCGGGACAGGGGGCCTACTCACCCCTCCACTTT.